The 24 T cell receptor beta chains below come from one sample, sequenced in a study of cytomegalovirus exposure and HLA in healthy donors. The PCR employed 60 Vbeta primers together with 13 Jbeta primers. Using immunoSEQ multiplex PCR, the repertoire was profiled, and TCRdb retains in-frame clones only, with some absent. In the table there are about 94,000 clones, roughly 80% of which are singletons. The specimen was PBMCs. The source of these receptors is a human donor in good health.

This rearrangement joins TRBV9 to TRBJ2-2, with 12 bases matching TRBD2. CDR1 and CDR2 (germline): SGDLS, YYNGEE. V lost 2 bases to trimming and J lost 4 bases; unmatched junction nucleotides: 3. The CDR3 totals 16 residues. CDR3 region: CASSVGLAGLTGELFF. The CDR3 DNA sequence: TGTGCCAGCAGCGTGGGACTAGCGGGTCTCACCGGGGAGCTGTTTTTT. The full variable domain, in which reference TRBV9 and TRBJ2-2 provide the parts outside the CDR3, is DSGVTQTPKHLITATGQRVTLRCSPRSGDLSVYWYQQSLDQGLQFLIQYYNGEERAKGNILERFSAQQFPDLHSELNLSSLELGDSALYFCASSVGLAGLTGELFFGEGSRLTVL.

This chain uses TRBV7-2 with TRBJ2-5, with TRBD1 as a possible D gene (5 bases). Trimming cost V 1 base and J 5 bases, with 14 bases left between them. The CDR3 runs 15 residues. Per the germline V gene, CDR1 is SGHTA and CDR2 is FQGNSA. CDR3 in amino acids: CASSLDPGLRETQYF. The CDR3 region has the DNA TGTGCCAGCAGCTTAGATCCAGGGCTTAGGGAGACCCAGTACTTC.

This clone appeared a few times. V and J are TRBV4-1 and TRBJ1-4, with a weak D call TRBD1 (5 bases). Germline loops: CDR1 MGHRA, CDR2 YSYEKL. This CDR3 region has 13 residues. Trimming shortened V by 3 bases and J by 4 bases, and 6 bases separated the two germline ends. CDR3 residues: CASSQGHNEKLFF. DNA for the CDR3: TGCGCCAGCAGCCAGGGGCATAATGAAAAACTGTTTTTT.

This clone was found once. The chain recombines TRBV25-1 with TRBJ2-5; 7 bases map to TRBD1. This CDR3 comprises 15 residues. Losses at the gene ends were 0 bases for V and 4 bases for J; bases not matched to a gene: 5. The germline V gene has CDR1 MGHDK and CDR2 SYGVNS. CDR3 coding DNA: TGTGCCAGCAGTGAATACACAGGGGATCTAGAGACCCAGTACTTC. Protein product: CASSEYTGDLETQYF.

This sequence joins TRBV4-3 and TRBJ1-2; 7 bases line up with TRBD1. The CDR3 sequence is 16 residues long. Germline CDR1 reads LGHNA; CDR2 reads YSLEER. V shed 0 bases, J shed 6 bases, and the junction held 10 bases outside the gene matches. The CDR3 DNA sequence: TGCGCCAGCAGCCAAGATGGGACAGCCCCTAGGGATGGCTACACCTTC. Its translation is CASSQDGTAPRDGYTF.

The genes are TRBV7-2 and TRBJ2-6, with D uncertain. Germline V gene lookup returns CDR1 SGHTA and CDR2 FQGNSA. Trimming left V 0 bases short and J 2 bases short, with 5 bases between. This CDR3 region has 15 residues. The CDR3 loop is CASSLAPTGANVLTF. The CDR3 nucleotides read TGTGCCAGCAGCTTAGCCCCAACTGGGGCCAACGTCCTGACTTTC.

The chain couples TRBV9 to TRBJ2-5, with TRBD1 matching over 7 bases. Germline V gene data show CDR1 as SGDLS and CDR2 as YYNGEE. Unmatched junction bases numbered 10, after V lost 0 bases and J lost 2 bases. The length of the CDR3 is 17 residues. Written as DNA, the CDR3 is TGTGCCAGCAGCGTAGCTCCCCCCGGGACAGCACAAGAGACCCAGTACTTC. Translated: CASSVAPPGTAQETQYF.

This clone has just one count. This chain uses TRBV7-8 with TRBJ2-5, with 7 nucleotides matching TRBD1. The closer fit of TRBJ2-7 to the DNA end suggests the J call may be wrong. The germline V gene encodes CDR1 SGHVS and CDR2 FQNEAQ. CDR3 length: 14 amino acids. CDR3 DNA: TGTGCCAGCAGCTTGAGACAGGGTACCTACGAGCAGTACTTC. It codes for CASSLRQGTYEQYF.

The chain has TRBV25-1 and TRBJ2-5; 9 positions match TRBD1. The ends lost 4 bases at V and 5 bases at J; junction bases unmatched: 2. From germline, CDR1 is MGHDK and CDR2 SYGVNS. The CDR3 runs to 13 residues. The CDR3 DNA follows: TGTGCCAGCAGTGGACAGGGGGGGGAGACCCAGTACTTC. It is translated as CASSGQGGETQYF.

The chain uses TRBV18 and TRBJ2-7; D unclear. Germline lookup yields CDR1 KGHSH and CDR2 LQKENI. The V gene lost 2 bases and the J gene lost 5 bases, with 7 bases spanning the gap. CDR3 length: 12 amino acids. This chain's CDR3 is CASSPGRNEQYF. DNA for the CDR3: TGTGCCAGCTCACCAGGCAGGAACGAGCAGTACTTC.

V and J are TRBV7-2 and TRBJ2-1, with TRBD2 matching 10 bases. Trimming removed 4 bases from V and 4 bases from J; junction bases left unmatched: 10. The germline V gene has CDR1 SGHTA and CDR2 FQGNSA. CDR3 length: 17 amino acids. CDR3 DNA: TGTGCCAGCAGCTATCGGTTAAGCGGGGGGGGTTACAATGAGCAGTTCTTC. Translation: CASSYRLSGGGYNEQFF.

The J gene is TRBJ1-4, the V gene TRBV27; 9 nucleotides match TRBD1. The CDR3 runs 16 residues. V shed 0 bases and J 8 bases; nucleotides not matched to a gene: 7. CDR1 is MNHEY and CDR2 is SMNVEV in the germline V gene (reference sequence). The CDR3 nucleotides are TGTGCCAGCAGTTTATCCCTAGGACAGGGGCGAGAAAAACTGTTTTTT. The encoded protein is CASSLSLGQGREKLFF.

Written as DNA, the CDR3 is TGCGCCAGCCGGGACAGGGGAAATCCAACTAATGAAAAACTGTTTTTT. This codes for CASRDRGNPTNEKLFF. This chain connects TRBV5-1 to TRBJ1-4; 10 bases are a match to TRBD1. This CDR3 is built from 16 residues. Germline values: CDR1 SGHRS, CDR2 YFSETQ. J gave up 0 bases and V 7 bases, and 6 bases lay outside the gene matches.

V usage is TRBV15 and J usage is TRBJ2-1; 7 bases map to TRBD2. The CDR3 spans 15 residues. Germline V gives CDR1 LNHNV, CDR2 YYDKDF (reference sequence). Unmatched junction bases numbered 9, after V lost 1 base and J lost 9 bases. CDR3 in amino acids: CATSRVGGGPPEQFF. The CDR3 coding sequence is TGTGCCACCAGCAGAGTTGGGGGAGGGCCACCTGAGCAGTTCTTC.

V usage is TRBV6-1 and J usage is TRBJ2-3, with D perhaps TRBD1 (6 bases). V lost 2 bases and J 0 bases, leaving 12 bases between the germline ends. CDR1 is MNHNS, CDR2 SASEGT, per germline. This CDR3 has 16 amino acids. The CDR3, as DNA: TGTGCCAGCAGTGAATTTGGACAGTCTAGCACAGATACGCAGTATTTT. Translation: CASSEFGQSSTDTQYF.

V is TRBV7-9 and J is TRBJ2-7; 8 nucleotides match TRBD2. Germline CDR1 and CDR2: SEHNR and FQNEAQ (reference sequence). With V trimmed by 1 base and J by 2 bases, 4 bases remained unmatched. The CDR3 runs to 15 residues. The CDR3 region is CASSLGVAGPYEQYF. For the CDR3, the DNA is TGTGCCAGCAGCTTAGGGGTAGCGGGACCCTACGAGCAGTACTTC.

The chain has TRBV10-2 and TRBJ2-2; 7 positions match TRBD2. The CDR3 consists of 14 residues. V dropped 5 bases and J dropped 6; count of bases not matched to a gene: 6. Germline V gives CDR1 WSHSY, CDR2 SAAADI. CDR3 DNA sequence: TGCGCCAGCAGTCCGGTTCGGGGGGCCGGGGAGCTGTTTTTT. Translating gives CASSPVRGAGELFF.

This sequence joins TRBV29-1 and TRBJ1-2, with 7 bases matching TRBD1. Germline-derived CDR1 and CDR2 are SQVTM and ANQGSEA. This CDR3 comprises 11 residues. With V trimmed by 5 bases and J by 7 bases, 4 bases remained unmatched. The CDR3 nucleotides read TGCAGCGTTCGACAGGGTGCTGGCTACACCTTC. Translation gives CSVRQGAGYTF.

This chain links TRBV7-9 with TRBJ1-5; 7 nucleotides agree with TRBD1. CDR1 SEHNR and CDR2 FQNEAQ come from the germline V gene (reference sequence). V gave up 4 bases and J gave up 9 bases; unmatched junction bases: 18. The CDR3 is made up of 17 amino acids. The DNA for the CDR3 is TGTGCCAGCAGCTCCCCCCCCAGGACAGGATTGCCTTCGCCCCAGCATTTT. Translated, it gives CASSSPPRTGLPSPQHF.

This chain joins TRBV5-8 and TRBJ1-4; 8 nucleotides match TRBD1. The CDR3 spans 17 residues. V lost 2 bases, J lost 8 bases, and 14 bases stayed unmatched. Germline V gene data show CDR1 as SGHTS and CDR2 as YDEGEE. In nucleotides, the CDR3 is TGTGCCAGCAGCTTTACCGGGACAGGCTCCATGGGGGAAAAACTGTTTTTT. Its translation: CASSFTGTGSMGEKLFF.

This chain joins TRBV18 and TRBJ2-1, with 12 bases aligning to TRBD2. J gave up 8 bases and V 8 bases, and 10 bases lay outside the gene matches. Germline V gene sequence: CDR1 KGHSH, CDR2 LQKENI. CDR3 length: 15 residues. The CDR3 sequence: CASNHPTSGSDEQFF. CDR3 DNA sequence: TGTGCCAGCAATCACCCGACTAGCGGGAGCGATGAGCAGTTCTTC.

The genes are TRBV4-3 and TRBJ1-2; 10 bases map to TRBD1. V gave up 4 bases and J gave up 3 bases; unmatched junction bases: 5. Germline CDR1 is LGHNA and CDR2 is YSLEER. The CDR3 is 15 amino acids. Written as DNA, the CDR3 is TGCGCCAGCAGCCCAGGACAGGGGGAATACTATGGCTACACCTTC. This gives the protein CASSPGQGEYYGYTF.

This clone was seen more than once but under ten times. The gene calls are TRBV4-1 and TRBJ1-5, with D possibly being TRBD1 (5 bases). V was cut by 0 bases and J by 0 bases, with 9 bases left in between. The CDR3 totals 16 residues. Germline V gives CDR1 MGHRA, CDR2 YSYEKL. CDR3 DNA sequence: TGCGCCAGCAGCCAAGAACAGGCTTATAGCAATCAGCCCCAGCATTTT. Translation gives CASSQEQAYSNQPQHF.

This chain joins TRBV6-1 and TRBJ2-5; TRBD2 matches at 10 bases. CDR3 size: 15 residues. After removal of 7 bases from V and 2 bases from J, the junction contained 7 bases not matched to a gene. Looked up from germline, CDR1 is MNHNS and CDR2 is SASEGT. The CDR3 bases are TGTGCCAGCATTAACCTTAGCGGGGGGCAAGAGACCCAGTACTTC. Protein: CASINLSGGQETQYF.